Detailed here is one T cell receptor beta chain. Data came from immunoSEQ multiplex PCR; TCRdb stores just in-frame clones and leaves some out. The sample shows some 70,000 clones, approximately 91% of them seen only once. The source of the sample is a study of OX40 agonist ivuxolimab in advanced cancers. This CDR3 has 15 amino acids. Germline V gives CDR1 MNHNS, CDR2 SASEGT. Trimming cost V 5 bases and J 3 bases, with 17 bases left between them. V usage is TRBV6-1 and J usage is TRBJ2-7; maybe TRBD1 (6 bases). The sample here was CD4+ or CD8+ T cells sorted from blood, taken in a trial of the OX40 agonist ivuxolimab. This sequence was found in an adult with an advanced solid tumor such as melanoma, head and neck, liver or kidney cancer. CDR3 residues: CASSLTLTGGYEQYF. The CDR3 nucleotides are TGTGCCAGCAGTCTCACCCTGACAGGAGGCTACGAGCAGTACTTC.